A selection of T cell receptor beta chains follows, all from one sample in a study of T cell clonotyping in hematopoietic cell transplantation. Clones were sequenced by immunoSEQ multiplex PCR, and TCRdb holds only the in-frame ones, with some missing. Among roughly 9,300 clones, 80% to 90% were seen once, and the ten largest hold about 15%. Here the sequenced sample was peripheral blood mononuclear cells, taken before stem cell transplant. These receptors originate from a woman in her fifties or sixties with chronic myeloid leukemia. Some clones in this sample may be carry-over from other donors' samples. Both conserved end residues are part of each CDR3. A D gene is named only where the DNA matches it firmly. Rows give clone size only sometimes, using once, few, many, or a class for an expanded clone.

v_call: TRBV2
j_call: TRBJ2-7
clone_size: once
d_call: -
cdr3_aa: CASSEERLSF
cdr3_nt: TGTGCCAGCAGTGAAGAGAGGCTTAGCTTC

v_call: TRBV5-6
j_call: TRBJ1-1
clone_size: -
d_call: -
cdr3_aa: CASSRQNTEAFF
cdr3_nt: TGTGCCAGCAGTCGACAGAACACTGAAGCTTTCTTT

v_call: TRBV28
j_call: TRBJ2-5
clone_size: once
d_call: TRBD2
cdr3_aa: CASSFLAGGYGETQYF
cdr3_nt: TGTGCCAGCAGTTTTTTAGCGGGAGGTTATGGAGAGACCCAGTACTTC

v_call: TRBV6-4
j_call: TRBJ2-3
clone_size: -
d_call: -
cdr3_aa: CASSDRAGTDTQYF
cdr3_nt: TGTGCCAGCAGTGACAGGGCAGGCACAGATACGCAGTATTTT

v_call: TRBV2
j_call: TRBJ2-1
clone_size: -
d_call: TRBD2
cdr3_aa: CASSVVAGRGNEQFF
cdr3_nt: TGTGCCAGCAGCGTTGTAGCGGGAAGGGGAAATGAGCAGTTCTTC

v_call: TRBV5-6
j_call: TRBJ2-1
clone_size: -
d_call: TRBD2
cdr3_aa: CASSPGMRERYNEQFF
cdr3_nt: TGTGCCAGCAGCCCTGGGATGCGGGAGAGGTACAATGAGCAGTTCTTC

v_call: TRBV6-5
j_call: TRBJ2-2
clone_size: -
d_call: TRBD2
cdr3_aa: CASSYASGNTGELFF
cdr3_nt: TGTGCCAGCAGTTATGCTAGCGGGAACACCGGGGAGCTGTTTTTT

v_call: TRBV28
j_call: TRBJ2-1
clone_size: -
d_call: -
cdr3_aa: CASSSDSYNEQFF
cdr3_nt: TGTGCCAGCAGTTCAGACTCCTACAATGAGCAGTTCTTC

v_call: TRBV29-1
j_call: TRBJ2-7
clone_size: -
d_call: -
cdr3_aa: CSVGWQEEQYF
cdr3_nt: TGCAGCGTTGGATGGCAGGAGGAGCAGTACTTC

v_call: TRBV7-8
j_call: TRBJ1-5
clone_size: -
d_call: -
cdr3_aa: CASSTRTRADLGNQPQHF
cdr3_nt: TGTGCCAGCAGCACCAGGACGAGGGCGGATTTGGGCAATCAGCCCCAGCATTTT

v_call: TRBV20-1
j_call: TRBJ1-1
clone_size: -
d_call: -
cdr3_aa: CSVRKNTEAFF
cdr3_nt: TGCAGTGTGCGTAAGAACACTGAAGCTTTCTTT

v_call: TRBV28
j_call: TRBJ1-5
clone_size: -
d_call: -
cdr3_aa: CASVSPLRLRNQPQHF
cdr3_nt: TGTGCCAGCGTATCCCCCCTCCGTTTGCGCAATCAGCCCCAGCATTTT

v_call: TRBV19
j_call: TRBJ2-2
clone_size: -
d_call: -
cdr3_aa: CASSIVSGPGELFF
cdr3_nt: TGTGCCAGTAGTATCGTTAGCGGTCCCGGGGAGCTGTTTTTT

v_call: TRBV2
j_call: TRBJ2-7
clone_size: -
d_call: -
cdr3_aa: CASSVTLYEQYF
cdr3_nt: TGTGCCAGCAGTGTGACTCTCTACGAGCAGTACTTC

v_call: TRBV27
j_call: TRBJ1-1
clone_size: -
d_call: -
cdr3_aa: CASSLSVAANTEAFF
cdr3_nt: TGTGCCAGCAGTTTATCGGTGGCCGCGAACACTGAAGCTTTCTTT

v_call: TRBV11-2
j_call: TRBJ2-7
clone_size: once
d_call: TRBD1
cdr3_aa: CASSPDRVNTYEQYF
cdr3_nt: TGTGCCAGCAGCCCAGACAGGGTTAATACCTACGAGCAGTACTTC

v_call: TRBV27
j_call: TRBJ2-4
clone_size: -
d_call: -
cdr3_aa: CAFTSWTARNIQYF
cdr3_nt: TGTGCCTTTACGAGCTGGACAGCGAGGAACATTCAGTACTTC

v_call: TRBV11-3
j_call: TRBJ2-7
clone_size: -
d_call: TRBD1
cdr3_aa: CASSPRDRAYEQYF
cdr3_nt: TGTGCCAGCAGCCCTAGGGACAGGGCCTACGAGCAGTACTTC

v_call: TRBV10-3
j_call: TRBJ1-2
clone_size: -
d_call: -
cdr3_aa: CAISAGENYGYTF
cdr3_nt: TGTGCCATCAGTGCCGGTGAAAACTATGGCTACACCTTC

v_call: TRBV5-1
j_call: TRBJ2-5
clone_size: -
d_call: -
cdr3_aa: CASRVGSGAQETQYF
cdr3_nt: TGCGCCAGCAGAGTTGGTAGCGGAGCCCAAGAGACCCAGTACTTC

v_call: TRBV30
j_call: TRBJ2-3
clone_size: -
d_call: TRBD2
cdr3_aa: CAWSPLAGVGDTQYF
cdr3_nt: TGTGCCTGGAGTCCGCTAGCGGGAGTGGGAGATACGCAGTATTTT

v_call: TRBV28
j_call: TRBJ2-3
clone_size: -
d_call: TRBD1
cdr3_aa: CASSVIDRGPRDTQYF
cdr3_nt: TGTGCCAGCAGTGTAATCGACAGGGGGCCCAGAGATACGCAGTATTTT

v_call: TRBV28
j_call: TRBJ2-7
clone_size: -
d_call: TRBD2
cdr3_aa: CASTLAGEFGEQYF
cdr3_nt: TGTGCCAGCACCCTAGCGGGAGAATTCGGCGAGCAGTACTTC

v_call: TRBV2
j_call: TRBJ1-2
clone_size: once
d_call: -
cdr3_aa: CASSETFHGYTF
cdr3_nt: TGTGCCAGCAGTGAGACGTTCCATGGCTACACCTTC

v_call: TRBV5-6
j_call: TRBJ1-5
clone_size: -
d_call: -
cdr3_aa: CASSPGTGIQPQHF
cdr3_nt: TGTGCCAGCAGCCCGGGCACGGGGATCCAGCCCCAGCATTTT

v_call: TRBV30
j_call: TRBJ2-1
clone_size: -
d_call: TRBD2
cdr3_aa: CAWTVGGDEQFF
cdr3_nt: TGTGCCTGGACAGTGGGGGGGGATGAGCAGTTCTTC

v_call: TRBV14
j_call: TRBJ1-3
clone_size: -
d_call: -
cdr3_aa: CASSQVKTGTAGNTIYF
cdr3_nt: TGTGCCAGCAGCCAAGTCAAAACCGGGACGGCTGGAAACACCATATATTTT

v_call: TRBV2
j_call: TRBJ1-4
clone_size: -
d_call: -
cdr3_aa: CASREQNTNEKLFF
cdr3_nt: TGTGCCAGCAGGGAACAGAATACTAATGAAAAACTGTTTTTT

v_call: TRBV19
j_call: TRBJ2-7
clone_size: -
d_call: TRBD1
cdr3_aa: CASSTGQGDEQYF
cdr3_nt: TGTGCCAGTAGTACGGGACAGGGCGACGAGCAGTACTTC

v_call: TRBV7-8
j_call: TRBJ2-7
clone_size: -
d_call: TRBD1
cdr3_aa: CASSLARTGGTYEQYF
cdr3_nt: TGTGCCAGCAGCTTAGCTAGGACAGGAGGAACCTACGAGCAGTACTTC

v_call: TRBV15
j_call: TRBJ2-1
clone_size: -
d_call: TRBD1
cdr3_aa: CATSRTTSGQEINEQFF
cdr3_nt: TGTGCCACCAGCAGAACAACTTCGGGACAGGAGATCAATGAGCAGTTCTTC

v_call: TRBV19
j_call: TRBJ2-3
clone_size: -
d_call: -
cdr3_aa: CASSSRRGADTQYF
cdr3_nt: TGTGCCAGTAGTAGCCGTCGGGGCGCGGATACGCAGTATTTT

v_call: TRBV7-9
j_call: TRBJ1-1
clone_size: -
d_call: -
cdr3_aa: CASSLFSRDTEAFF
cdr3_nt: TGTGCCAGCAGCTTATTCTCCAGGGACACTGAAGCTTTCTTT

v_call: TRBV5-1
j_call: TRBJ2-2
clone_size: -
d_call: -
cdr3_aa: CASSLTEDTGELFF
cdr3_nt: TGCGCCAGCAGCTTGACGGAGGACACCGGGGAGCTGTTTTTT

v_call: TRBV15
j_call: TRBJ2-2
clone_size: -
d_call: TRBD2
cdr3_aa: CATSRSPGLAGGEELFF
cdr3_nt: TGTGCCACCAGCAGGAGCCCTGGGCTAGCCGGGGGGGAGGAGCTGTTTTTT

v_call: TRBV27
j_call: TRBJ2-7
clone_size: -
d_call: TRBD1
cdr3_aa: CASSLGTGAYEQYF
cdr3_nt: TGTGCCAGCAGTCTGGGGACAGGGGCCTACGAGCAGTACTTC

v_call: TRBV27
j_call: TRBJ2-5
clone_size: -
d_call: -
cdr3_aa: CASGSRVLETQYF
cdr3_nt: TGTGCCAGCGGCTCGAGGGTTCTGGAGACCCAGTACTTC

v_call: TRBV5-4
j_call: TRBJ2-1
clone_size: -
d_call: TRBD2
cdr3_aa: CASSLGGLAYEQFF
cdr3_nt: TGTGCCAGCAGCTTGGGGGGACTAGCCTATGAGCAGTTCTTC

v_call: TRBV6-6
j_call: TRBJ2-7
clone_size: -
d_call: -
cdr3_aa: CASSLPRDVSYEQYF
cdr3_nt: TGTGCCAGCAGTCTCCCCCGCGACGTCTCCTACGAGCAGTACTTC

v_call: TRBV27
j_call: TRBJ2-1
clone_size: -
d_call: -
cdr3_aa: CASSSYRADEQFF
cdr3_nt: TGTGCCAGCAGCTCATACAGGGCGGATGAGCAGTTCTTC

v_call: TRBV20-1
j_call: TRBJ2-5
clone_size: -
d_call: -
cdr3_aa: CSGQLQETQYF
cdr3_nt: TGCAGTGGACAGCTACAAGAGACCCAGTACTTC

v_call: TRBV27
j_call: TRBJ2-7
clone_size: -
d_call: -
cdr3_aa: CASSLAGGFREQYF
cdr3_nt: TGTGCCAGCAGCCTCGCGGGCGGGTTTCGAGAGCAGTACTTC

v_call: TRBV5-1
j_call: TRBJ2-7
clone_size: -
d_call: -
cdr3_aa: CASSPDSYEQYF
cdr3_nt: TGCGCCAGCAGCCCAGACAGTTACGAGCAGTACTTC

v_call: TRBV2
j_call: TRBJ2-7
clone_size: -
d_call: -
cdr3_aa: CASSGNRAYEQYF
cdr3_nt: TGTGCCAGCAGTGGGAACAGGGCCTACGAGCAGTACTTC

v_call: TRBV28
j_call: TRBJ2-1
clone_size: -
d_call: TRBD1
cdr3_aa: CASSIRGRFYNEQFF
cdr3_nt: TGTGCCAGCAGTATAAGGGGGCGGTTCTACAATGAGCAGTTCTTC

v_call: TRBV4-1
j_call: TRBJ2-1
clone_size: -
d_call: -
cdr3_aa: CASSQDETKPRSYNEQFF
cdr3_nt: TGCGCCAGCAGCCAAGATGAGACCAAACCCCGCTCCTACAATGAGCAGTTCTTC

v_call: TRBV6-4
j_call: TRBJ2-2
clone_size: -
d_call: -
cdr3_aa: CASSGTVSGELFF
cdr3_nt: TGTGCCAGCAGTGGTACAGTATCCGGGGAGCTGTTTTTT

v_call: TRBV30
j_call: TRBJ1-2
clone_size: -
d_call: TRBD1
cdr3_aa: CAAGGRTYGYTF
cdr3_nt: TGTGCGGCAGGGGGGCGTACCTATGGCTACACCTTC

v_call: TRBV6-5
j_call: TRBJ1-6
clone_size: -
d_call: -
cdr3_aa: CASRDDSSSPLHF
cdr3_nt: TGTGCCAGCAGAGATGACAGCTCTTCACCCCTCCACTTT

v_call: TRBV5-6
j_call: TRBJ1-4
clone_size: once
d_call: -
cdr3_aa: CASSLSGAINEKLFF
cdr3_nt: TGTGCCAGCAGCTTGTCTGGGGCAATTAATGAAAAACTGTTTTTT

v_call: TRBV28
j_call: TRBJ2-7
clone_size: -
d_call: -
cdr3_aa: CASSFIFYEQYF
cdr3_nt: TGTGCCAGCAGTTTTATCTTCTACGAGCAGTACTTC

v_call: TRBV7-3
j_call: TRBJ1-1
clone_size: -
d_call: -
cdr3_aa: CASSLEGGNTEAFF
cdr3_nt: TGTGCCAGCAGCTTAGAGGGAGGGAACACTGAAGCTTTCTTT

v_call: TRBV28
j_call: TRBJ1-1
clone_size: -
d_call: -
cdr3_aa: CASSLPLAGNTEAFF
cdr3_nt: TGTGCCAGCAGTCTACCCCTAGCTGGGAACACTGAAGCTTTCTTT